The 7 T cell receptor beta chains below come from one sample, sequenced in a study of blood T cells in healthy people across ages. With a J-beta primer mix and a sample-barcoded 5' primer, a second PCR ran roughly 7 to 11 cycles. A single record per CDR3 protein comes from TCRdb applying MiXCR to the 5' RACE reads. The sample shows 1.5 million to 2 million distinct CDR3 sequences, around half of them seen only once. The specimen was blood. The receptors shown here come from a middle-aged woman in good health.

This clonotype was observed a handful of times. The chain uses TRBV20-1 and TRBJ2-3; D is uncertain. The germline gives CDR1 DFQATT, CDR2 SNEGSKA (reference sequence). Trimming took off 3 bases at V and 0 bases at J, with 10 bases between the two ends. The CDR3 runs 14 residues. CDR3 amino acids: CSARTGRSTDTQYF. DNA of the CDR3: TGCAGTGCTAGGACTGGGCGCAGCACAGATACGCAGTATTTT.

This clonotype has just a few counts. CDR3 residues: CASSQDTVLGSPLHF. CDR3 sequence (DNA): TGCGCCAGCAGCCAAGATACGGTTCTAGGATCACCCCTCCACTTT. This sequence joins TRBV4-3 and TRBJ1-6, with unresolved D. Germline CDR1 reads LGHNA; CDR2 reads YSLEER. Trimming removed 0 bases at V and 10 bases at J, with 13 bases between. The CDR3 runs to 15 residues.

V gene TRBV5-1 combines with J gene TRBJ2-3; a weak D match, TRBD1 (6 bases). Trimming took 3 bases from V and 3 from J, leaving 17 bases between them. The germline CDR1 and CDR2 sequences are SGHRS and YFSETQ. The CDR3 extends over 16 amino acids. The CDR3, as DNA: TGCGCCAGCAGCTCACTGGGGGCGACCTCAACAGATACGCAGTATTTT. As protein: CASSSLGATSTDTQYF.

V usage is TRBV4-3 and J usage is TRBJ1-1, with D unclear. The CDR3 sequence is 15 residues long. The V end lost 0 bases, the J end lost 1 base, and 9 bases lay between the germline ends. Germline CDR1 is LGHNA and CDR2 is YSLEER. The CDR3 loop is CASSQEHERNTEAFF. The CDR3 bases are TGCGCCAGCAGCCAAGAGCATGAGAGGAACACTGAAGCTTTCTTT.

This clonotype appeared a few times. V is TRBV9 and J is TRBJ2-5, with TRBD2 identical over 13 bases. The CDR3 spans 16 residues. V lost 0 bases to trimming and J lost 5 bases; unmatched junction nucleotides: 4. Germline CDR1 reads SGDLS; CDR2 reads YYNGEE. DNA of the CDR3: TGTGCCAGCAGCGTAGAACTAGCGGGGGGGCTTGAGACCCAGTACTTC. This sequence encodes CASSVELAGGLETQYF.

Only a few counts were recorded for this clonotype. The chain uses TRBV15 and TRBJ2-1; either TRBD1 or TRBD2 may fit D (5 bases each). Between the trimmed V and J ends, which lost 0 bases and 15 bases, there was a span of 12 bases. This CDR3 region has 12 residues. Germline lookup yields CDR1 LNHNV and CDR2 YYDKDF (reference sequence). The chain's CDR3 is CATSRDKGPRFF. The CDR3 DNA follows: TGTGCCACCAGCAGAGATAAGGGACCCAGGTTCTTC.

This clonotype was seen a handful of times. The chain has TRBV6-5 and TRBJ1-2, with a tentative D call TRBD1 (6 bases). Trimming shortened V by 2 bases and J by 2 bases, and 18 bases separated the two germline ends. The CDR3 is made up of 17 amino acids. Germline V lookup: CDR1 MNHEY, CDR2 SVGAGI. CDR3 in amino acids: CASSYGVRTVLNYGYTF. CDR3 nucleotides: TGTGCCAGCAGTTACGGGGTCCGGACAGTACTCAACTATGGCTACACCTTC.